Following are 25 T cell receptor beta chains from one sample sequenced in a study of CD8+ T cells in alopecia areata. Sequencing used cDNA as its template, made by extracting RNA and reverse transcribing it. Assay used: immunoSEQ multiplex PCR; TCRdb lists only in-frame clones, some missing. This table has some 150,000 clones, 50% to 65% appearing once. Treatment meaning: oral pan-JAK inhibitor, 5-10 mg twice daily. Material: CD8+ T cells sorted from blood, obtained at week 4, from a patient treated with tofacitinib. These receptors all stem from a human donor with alopecia areata.

The CDR3 DNA reads as TGTGCCAGCAGTTACTGGGGGATTGCGGCCGAGCAGTACTTC. It encodes CASSYWGIAAEQYF. The chain links TRBV5-6 to TRBJ2-7; D may be TRBD1 or TRBD2 (5 bases each). Germline lookup yields CDR1 SGHDT and CDR2 YYEEEE. There are 14 residues in the CDR3. With 5 bases removed from V and 6 bases from J, the gap between germline ends came to 18 bases.

CDR3 bases: TGCGCCAGCAGCCCCTTCCCCGGACTAGTTCTCCACGAGCAGTACTTC. This translates into CASSPFPGLVLHEQYF. V and J are TRBV5-1 and TRBJ2-7, with 7 bases fitting TRBD2. V lost 4 bases to trimming and J lost 5 bases; unmatched junction nucleotides: 15. From germline, CDR1 is SGHRS and CDR2 YFSETQ. This CDR3 spans 16 amino acids.

This rearrangement joins TRBV2 to TRBJ2-5; D is possibly TRBD1 (5 bases). The CDR3 runs 12 residues. Trimming cost V 6 bases and J 4 bases, with 9 bases left between them. The germline V gene encodes CDR1 SNHLY and CDR2 FYNNEI. CDR3 residues: CASSPGPETQYF. Here the CDR3 DNA reads TGTGCCAGCAGCCCAGGGCCAGAGACCCAGTACTTC.

The chain is built from TRBV7-3 and TRBJ2-5; tentative D call: TRBD2 (6 bases). The CDR3 sequence is 16 residues long. From germline, CDR1 is SGHTA and CDR2 FQGTGA. The V end was cut by 1 base, the J end by 3 bases, with 15 bases between. CDR3: CASSLNSGPGEETQYF. CDR3 DNA: TGTGCCAGCAGCTTAAATTCGGGACCGGGGGAAGAGACCCAGTACTTC. The full variable domain, its missing parts supplied by reference TRBV7-3 and TRBJ2-5, is GAGVSQTPSNKVTEKGKYVELRCDPISGHTALYWYRQSLGQGPEFLIYFQGTGAADDSGLPNDRFFAVRPEGSVSTLKIQRTERGDSAVYLCASSLNSGPGEETQYFGPGTRLLVL.

The gene calls are TRBV4-1 and TRBJ2-7; tentatively, D is TRBD2 (6 bases). Deletions cut 10 bases from V and 2 bases from J, with 15 bases between. This CDR3 contains 13 residues. The germline V gene has CDR1 MGHRA and CDR2 YSYEKL. In nucleotides, the CDR3 is TGCGCCACCGGGCGCGGACTAACCTACGAGCAGTACTTC. As protein: CATGRGLTYEQYF.

The chain carries TRBV5-1 and TRBJ1-1; tentative D call: TRBD1 (6 bases). V was trimmed by 0 bases and J by 0 bases, leaving 12 bases between them. Germline-derived CDR1 and CDR2 are SGHRS and YFSETQ. The CDR3 consists of 16 residues. CDR3 loop: CASSLEGRGLNTEAFF. The CDR3 DNA reads as TGCGCCAGCAGCTTGGAGGGCAGGGGCTTGAACACTGAAGCTTTCTTT.

This clone has a handful of counts. The chain couples TRBV6-6 to TRBJ1-5; TRBD1 agrees at 9 bases. V lost 2 bases, J lost 5 bases, and 7 bases stayed unmatched. The CDR3 covers 16 residues. Germline V lookup: CDR1 MNHNY, CDR2 SVGAGI (reference sequence). CDR3 DNA: TGTGCCAGCAGTTACCAACAGGGGGCCATTCATCAGCCCCAGCATTTT. As protein: CASSYQQGAIHQPQHF.

The table lists this clone with a few counts. The chain couples TRBV7-9 to TRBJ1-5, with 12 bases matching TRBD1. CDR3 size: 15 residues. Germline CDR1 and CDR2: SEHNR and FQNEAQ (reference sequence). The V gene end was trimmed by 5 bases and the J gene end by 5 bases; junction bases not matched to a gene: 4. The CDR3 sequence: CASSLGTGGDQPQHF. The CDR3 nucleotides are TGTGCCAGCAGCCTAGGGACAGGGGGCGATCAGCCCCAGCATTTT.

The V call is TRBV27, the J call TRBJ1-5; D gene unclear. V was shortened by 5 bases and J by 7 bases, with 15 bases between the two germline ends. The germline gives CDR1 MNHEY, CDR2 SMNVEV (reference sequence). The CDR3 is 14 residues long. CDR3 nucleotide sequence: TGTGCCAGCAGTCTTGGTATGCGCGGGCAGCCCCAGCATTTT. Protein: CASSLGMRGQPQHF.

V is TRBV5-1 and J is TRBJ1-2; 9 positions agree with TRBD1. J lost 12 bases, V lost 2 bases, and 5 bases had no gene match. This CDR3 comprises 12 residues. Germline-derived CDR1 and CDR2 are SGHRS and YFSETQ. The CDR3 nucleotides are TGCGCCAGCAGCTTTACAGGGGGCACTGACACCTTC. As protein: CASSFTGGTDTF.

The V call is TRBV7-6, the J call TRBJ2-5; unclear D gene. Germline V CDR1 and CDR2: SGHVS, FNYEAQ. V shed 2 bases and J shed 5 bases, with 9 bases lying between them. There are 13 residues in the CDR3. CDR3 amino acids: CASSLRRHETQYF. Here the CDR3 DNA reads TGTGCCAGCAGCTTACGGCGCCACGAGACCCAGTACTTC. The full variable domain, rest sourced from reference TRBV7-6 and TRBJ2-5, is GAGVSQSPRYKVTKRGQDVALRCDPISGHVSLYWYRQALGQGPEFLTYFNYEAQQDKSGLPNDRFSAERPEGSISTLTIQRTEQRDSAMYRCASSLRRHETQYFGPGTRLLVL.

This clone was seen many times. The J gene is TRBJ1-3, the V gene TRBV28; D remains ambiguous. The CDR3 has 11 amino acids. CDR1 is MDHEN and CDR2 is SYDVKM in the germline V gene. Trimming shortened V by 7 bases and J by 2 bases, and 3 bases separated the two germline ends. CDR3 residues: CASTPGNTIYF. The CDR3 DNA reads TGTGCCAGCACCCCTGGAAACACCATATATTTT. Filled out from reference TRBV28 and TRBJ1-3, the complete variable domain reads DVKVTQSSRYLVKRTGEKVFLECVQDMDHENMFWYRQDPGLGLRLIYFSYDVKMKEKGDIPEGYSVSREKKERFSLILESASTNQTSMYLCASTPGNTIYFGEGSWLTVV.

This clone was seen only a few times. CDR3 coding DNA: TGCGCCAGCAGCCAAGACGGGGTCCAAGAGACCCAGTACTTC. It yields the protein CASSQDGVQETQYF. This rearrangement joins TRBV4-1 to TRBJ2-5; D is possibly TRBD2 (5 bases). The CDR3 length is 14 residues. CDR1 and CDR2 from the germline V gene are MGHRA and YSYEKL. V was trimmed by 0 bases and J by 1 base, leaving 6 bases between them.

The chain has TRBV5-6 and TRBJ2-5; D perhaps matches TRBD2 (5 bases). Germline-derived CDR1 and CDR2 are SGHDT and YYEEEE. The CDR3 contains 14 residues. V was pared by 0 bases and J by 3 bases, with 9 bases between. Here the CDR3 DNA reads TGTGCCAGCAGCTTGGCCGTGGGAGAAGAGACCCAGTACTTC. Translation gives CASSLAVGEETQYF.

V and J are TRBV29-1 and TRBJ2-7; 10 nucleotides match TRBD2. V shed 0 bases, J shed 0 bases, and the junction held 5 bases outside the gene matches. The germline V gene has CDR1 SQVTM and CDR2 ANQGSEA. The length of the CDR3 is 16 residues. The CDR3 loop reads CSVEDGPSGSSYEQYF. CDR3 coding DNA: TGCAGCGTTGAAGACGGCCCTAGCGGGAGCTCCTACGAGCAGTACTTC.

The chain links TRBV13 to TRBJ2-7, with a weak D call TRBD1 (5 bases). V lost 6 bases to trimming and J lost 2 bases, with 14 bases between them. The CDR3 totals 14 residues. The germline V gene has CDR1 PRHDT and CDR2 FYEKMQ (reference sequence). In DNA, the CDR3 is TGTGCCAGCAGTCCAGGGTCACAGGCCTACGAGCAGTACTTC. Amino acid sequence: CASSPGSQAYEQYF.

The chain recombines TRBV5-6 with TRBJ2-7, with TRBD2 identical over 7 bases. From germline, CDR1 is SGHDT and CDR2 YYEEEE. The CDR3 has 13 amino acids. V was clipped by 7 bases and J by 3 bases; unmatched bases: 7. As DNA, the CDR3 is TGTGCCAGCGCGCGTGCGGGGGTCTACGAGCAGTACTTC. It translates to CASARAGVYEQYF.

The V gene is TRBV7-2, the J gene TRBJ2-1, with D uncertain. Germline CDR1 is SGHTA and CDR2 is FQGNSA. The CDR3 totals 13 residues. The V and J ends lost 3 bases and 2 bases respectively, with 5 bases between them. The CDR3 bases are TGTGCCAGCAGCTTTAAGACCTACAATGAGCAGTTCTTC. This encodes CASSFKTYNEQFF. The variable domain in full, completed from reference TRBV7-2 and TRBJ2-1, reads GAGVSQSPSNKVTEKGKDVELRCDPISGHTALYWYRQSLGQGLEFLIYFQGNSAPDKSGLPSDRFSAERTGGSVSTLTIQRTQQEDSAVYLCASSFKTYNEQFFGPGTRLTVL.

This sequence joins TRBV10-3 and TRBJ1-5, with unresolved D. CDR3 length equals 16 residues. Germline V gene sequence: CDR1 ENHRY, CDR2 SYGVKD. V was pared by 1 base and J by 1 base, with 11 bases between. CDR3 residues: CAISELWASSNQPQHF. Here the CDR3 DNA reads TGTGCCATCAGTGAGTTATGGGCGAGCAGCAATCAGCCCCAGCATTTT.

In this sample, this clone turned up a few times. DNA for the CDR3: TGTGCCAGTACTGTTCTAACCGGGACAGGGGACGTCTATGGCTACACCTTC. Translating it yields CASTVLTGTGDVYGYTF. The rearrangement links TRBV19 to TRBJ1-2, with 10 bases matching TRBD1. The V gene end was trimmed by 7 bases and the J gene end by 4 bases; junction bases not matched to a gene: 15. CDR3 length: 17 amino acids. Germline V lookup: CDR1 LNHDA, CDR2 SQIVND (reference sequence).

This clone was recorded once. The rearrangement joins TRBV27 to TRBJ2-1; D remains unclear. The CDR3 runs to 12 residues. The V gene lost 5 bases and the J gene lost 10 bases, with 12 bases spanning the gap. CDR1 and CDR2 (germline): MNHEY, SMNVEV (reference sequence). Here the CDR3 DNA reads TGTGCCAGCAGTCCTAATTTTCAAGAGCAGTTCTTC. It yields the protein CASSPNFQEQFF.

The chain joins TRBV13 to TRBJ1-1, with TRBD1 as a possible D gene (6 bases). Trimming shortened V by 5 bases and J by 4 bases, and 11 bases separated the two germline ends. The CDR3 totals 13 residues. In germline, CDR1 is PRHDT, CDR2 FYEKMQ (reference sequence). The CDR3 DNA reads as TGTGCCAGCAGCCCAAACAGGGTCACTGAAGCTTTCTTT. This codes for CASSPNRVTEAFF.

As to this clone: This sample also contains other DNA sequences that code for the same CDR3. The chain recombines TRBV6-5 with TRBJ2-7; D gene ambiguous. V shed 2 bases and J shed 0 bases, with 5 bases lying between them. The CDR3 contains 13 residues. The germline gives CDR1 MNHEY, CDR2 SVGAGI. The CDR3 coding sequence is TGTGCCAGCAGTTACGCAGACTCCTACGAGCAGTACTTC. It encodes CASSYADSYEQYF.

The CDR3 here is CASSPGPETGQPQHF. The CDR3 DNA is TGTGCCAGCAGTCCGGGACCCGAGACAGGCCAGCCCCAGCATTTT. The chain uses TRBV25-1 and TRBJ1-5; D may be TRBD1 (6 bases). This CDR3 is built from 15 residues. Germline V CDR1 and CDR2: MGHDK, SYGVNS. The germline V and J ends were trimmed by 5 bases and 7 bases, with 18 bases remaining between them.

The chain joins TRBV13 to TRBJ2-5; D is ambiguous. The ends were cut back, 5 bases at V and 5 bases at J, with 15 bases in the middle. The CDR3 is 14 amino acids. The germline CDR1 and CDR2 sequences are PRHDT and FYEKMQ (reference sequence). The CDR3 sequence: CASSLRAEEETQYF. The CDR3 DNA reads as TGTGCCAGCAGCCTCCGTGCAGAGGAGGAGACCCAGTACTTC. The whole variable domain, remainder taken from reference TRBV13 and TRBJ2-5, is AAGVIQSPRHLIKEKRETATLKCYPIPRHDTVYWYQQGPGQDPQFLISFYEKMQSDKGSIPDRFSAQQFSDYHSELNMSSLELGDSALYFCASSLRAEEETQYFGPGTRLLVL.